This TCR beta chain was found in a study of tumor-infiltrating lymphocytes in primary liver carcinoma. Background on the study: Stage T1-T3 N0M0 tumors spanned about 4.2 to 10 cm. The study, taken as a whole, reports: Against blood, tumors held a significantly higher top-250-clone fraction (p = 0.039).

This clonotype has only a few counts. Its antigen is as yet unknown. Trimming took off 5 bases at V and 5 bases at J, with 18 bases between the two ends. CDR3 length equals 16 residues. Germline-derived CDR1 and CDR2 are MDHEN and SYDVKM. Both blood RNA, taken from unsorted whole blood, and germline DNA were extracted. A constant-region primer primed TCR beta cDNA synthesis from 500 ng of total RNA. Slightly modified ARM-PCR with three nested multiplex PCR rounds yielded TCR beta libraries. Running 9 to 10 cycles apiece, the first two PCR rounds relied on TRBV1-TRBV30 forward primers together with a C-beta reverse primer. TCRdb used MiXCR to reprocess the multiplex PCR reads, holding one entry per CDR3 protein. The table shows fewer than 350,000 distinct CDR3 sequences, with about two thirds occurring only once.

The sequenced sample was peripheral blood. The rearrangement links TRBV28 to TRBJ2-2; perhaps TRBD1 as D (5 bases). This receptor was obtained from a man in his forties with primary liver carcinoma and hepatitis B virus infection. The chain's CDR3 is CASSVHRRVRTGELFF. CDR3 coding DNA: TGTGCCAGCAGTGTACACCGCAGGGTGAGGACCGGGGAGCTGTTTTTT. The full variable domain, rest sourced from reference TRBV28 and TRBJ2-2, is DVKVTQSSRYLVKRTGEKVFLECVQDMDHENMFWYRQDPGLGLRLIYFSYDVKMKEKGDIPEGYSVSREKKERFSLILESASTNQTSMYLCASSVHRRVRTGELFFGEGSRLTVL.